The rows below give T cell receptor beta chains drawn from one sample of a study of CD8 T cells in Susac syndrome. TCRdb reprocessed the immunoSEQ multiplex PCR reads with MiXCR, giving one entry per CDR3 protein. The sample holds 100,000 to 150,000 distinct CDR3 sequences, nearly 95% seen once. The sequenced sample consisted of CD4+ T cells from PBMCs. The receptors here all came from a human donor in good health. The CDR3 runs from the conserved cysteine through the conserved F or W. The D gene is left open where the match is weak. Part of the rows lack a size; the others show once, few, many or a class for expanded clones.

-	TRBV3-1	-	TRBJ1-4	CASSQVGFINEKLFF	TGTGCCAGCAGCCAAGTCGGCTTTATAAATGAAAAACTGTTTTTT
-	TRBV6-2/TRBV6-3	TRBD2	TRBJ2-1	CASSGLAGSRNEQFF	TGTGCCAGCAGTGGGTTAGCGGGATCCCGGAATGAGCAGTTCTTC
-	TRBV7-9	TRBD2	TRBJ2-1	CASRPTGGTSGSSYNEQFF	TGTGCCAGCAGGCCCACAGGGGGGACTAGCGGGAGCTCCTACAATGAGCAGTTCTTC
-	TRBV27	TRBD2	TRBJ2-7	CASSLGEGFYEQYF	TGTGCCAGCAGCCTCGGGGAGGGTTTCTACGAGCAGTACTTC
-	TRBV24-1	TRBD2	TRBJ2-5	CATGTSAQETQYF	TGTGCCACCGGCACTAGCGCCCAAGAGACCCAGTACTTC
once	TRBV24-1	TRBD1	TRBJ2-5	CATAKGQGTETQYF	TGTGCCACCGCGAAGGGACAGGGGACCGAGACCCAGTACTTC
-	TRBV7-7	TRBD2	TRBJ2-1	CASSAAGTSGSYNEQFF	TGTGCTAGCAGCGCCGCCGGGACTAGCGGCTCCTACAATGAGCAGTTCTTC
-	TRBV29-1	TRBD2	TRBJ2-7	CSVRGPSGRADEQYF	TGCAGCGTTCGAGGCCCTAGCGGGAGGGCGGACGAGCAGTACTTC
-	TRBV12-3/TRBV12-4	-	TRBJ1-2	CASTSANYGYTF	TGTGCCAGCACTTCAGCTAACTATGGCTACACCTTC
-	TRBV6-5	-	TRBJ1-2	CASSYLDSTGYTF	TGTGCCAGCAGTTACCTCGACAGTACCGGCTACACCTTC
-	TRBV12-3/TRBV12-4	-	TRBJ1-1	CASSFWGADTEAFF	TGTGCCAGCAGTTTCTGGGGGGCTGACACTGAAGCTTTCTTT
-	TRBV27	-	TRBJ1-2	CASSFWWVPNYGYTF	TGTGCCAGCAGTTTTTGGTGGGTGCCTAACTATGGCTACACCTTC
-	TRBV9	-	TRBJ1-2	CASSDPGYTF	TGTGCCAGCAGCGACCCTGGCTACACCTTC
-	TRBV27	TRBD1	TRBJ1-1	CASRLTGVNTEAFF	TGTGCCAGCAGACTGACAGGGGTCAACACTGAAGCTTTCTTT
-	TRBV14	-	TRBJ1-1	CASSQVGPAFF	TGTGCCAGCAGCCAAGTGGGCCCAGCTTTCTTT
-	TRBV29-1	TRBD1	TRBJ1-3	CSVGDRRSGNTIYF	TGCAGCGTTGGGGACAGACGCTCTGGAAACACCATATATTTT
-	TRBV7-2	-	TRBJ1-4	CASSPRLVPNEKLFF	TGTGCCAGCAGCCCCCGACTGGTTCCGAATGAAAAACTGTTTTTT
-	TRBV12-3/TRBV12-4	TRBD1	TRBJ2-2	CASSWGQTTGELFF	TGTGCCAGCAGCTGGGGACAGACCACCGGGGAGCTGTTTTTT
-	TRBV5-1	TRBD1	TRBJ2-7	CASSPRTGGGAEQYF	TGCGCCAGCAGCCCTAGGACAGGGGGCGGCGCCGAGCAGTACTTC
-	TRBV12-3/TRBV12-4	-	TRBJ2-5	CASSLATLGETQYF	TGTGCCAGCAGTTTGGCGACTTTAGGGGAGACCCAGTACTTC
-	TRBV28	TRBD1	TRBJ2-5	CASSAGGEMRKTQYF	TGTGCCAGCAGCGCAGGGGGAGAAATGAGGAAGACCCAGTACTTC
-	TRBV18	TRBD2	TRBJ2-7	CASSPQREAGYEQYF	TGTGCCAGCTCACCCCAGCGGGAAGCAGGCTACGAGCAGTACTTC
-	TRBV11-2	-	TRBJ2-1	CASSPLAREQFF	TGTGCCAGCAGCCCACTAGCTCGGGAGCAGTTCTTC
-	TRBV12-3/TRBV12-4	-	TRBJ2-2	CASRVILGTGELFF	TGTGCCAGCAGGGTGATCCTGGGAACCGGGGAGCTGTTTTTT
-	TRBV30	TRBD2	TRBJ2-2	CAWSNSGRGTGELFF	TGTGCCTGGAGTAATAGCGGGAGAGGCACCGGGGAGCTGTTTTTT
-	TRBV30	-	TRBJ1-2	CAWSPGTYGYTF	TGTGCCTGGAGCCCGGGGACCTATGGCTACACCTTC
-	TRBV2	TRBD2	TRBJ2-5	CASQREGFETQYF	TGTGCCAGCCAGCGGGAGGGATTTGAGACCCAGTACTTC
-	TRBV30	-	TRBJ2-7	CACKTVGSYEQYF	TGTGCCTGCAAGACGGTAGGCTCCTACGAGCAGTACTTC
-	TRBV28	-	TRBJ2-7	CASSLRYEQYF	TGTGCCAGCAGCTTGAGGTACGAGCAGTACTTC
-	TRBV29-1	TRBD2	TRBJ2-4	CSVETGLGLPKNIQYF	TGCAGCGTTGAAACGGGACTAGGATTACCCAAAAACATTCAGTACTTC
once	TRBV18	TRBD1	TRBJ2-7	CASSLLGQGTSYEQYF	TGTGCCAGCTCACTTCTTGGACAGGGGACCTCCTACGAGCAGTACTTC
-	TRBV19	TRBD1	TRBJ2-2	CASSIQGAGGELFF	TGTGCCAGTAGTATACAGGGGGCTGGCGGGGAGCTGTTTTTT
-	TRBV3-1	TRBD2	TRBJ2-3	CASSQDIREGDTQYF	TGTGCCAGCAGCCAAGATATTCGGGAGGGGGATACGCAGTATTTT
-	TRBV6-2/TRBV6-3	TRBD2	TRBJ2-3	CASRELAGSGTDTQYF	TGTGCCAGCAGGGAACTAGCGGGATCAGGCACAGATACGCAGTATTTT
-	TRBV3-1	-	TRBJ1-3	CASIGGGNTIYF	TGTGCCAGCATCGGCGGGGGAAACACCATATATTTT
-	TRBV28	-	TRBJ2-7	CASRGQWPSYEQYF	TGTGCCAGCAGAGGACAGTGGCCCTCCTACGAGCAGTACTTC
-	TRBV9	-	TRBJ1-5	CASSEGWGSNQPQHF	TGTGCCAGCAGCGAGGGTTGGGGGAGCAATCAGCCCCAGCATTTT
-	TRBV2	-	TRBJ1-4	CASKMGFATNEKLFF	TGTGCCAGCAAGATGGGATTTGCAACTAATGAAAAACTGTTTTTT
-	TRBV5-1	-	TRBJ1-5	CASSLGGLGEYSNQPQHF	TGCGCCAGCAGCTTGGGAGGGTTGGGGGAATATAGCAATCAGCCCCAGCATTTT
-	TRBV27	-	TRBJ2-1	CASTRGRWDEQFF	TGTGCCAGCACTAGGGGACGGTGGGATGAGCAGTTCTTC
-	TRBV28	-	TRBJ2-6	CASSRPSEANVLTF	TGTGCCAGCAGTCGGCCCAGTGAGGCCAACGTCCTGACTTTC
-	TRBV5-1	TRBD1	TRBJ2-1	CATRPQGANNEQFF	TGCGCCACTCGCCCCCAGGGGGCGAATAATGAGCAGTTCTTC
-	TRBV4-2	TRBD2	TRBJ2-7	CASSQSRSGSLGSEQYF	TGTGCCAGCAGCCAATCCCGAAGCGGGAGCTTGGGCAGCGAGCAGTACTTC
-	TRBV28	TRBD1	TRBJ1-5	CASSLFGTGSNQPQHF	TGTGCCAGCAGTTTATTCGGGACAGGATCTAATCAGCCCCAGCATTTT
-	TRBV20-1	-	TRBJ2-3	CSAEVVRGTDTQYF	TGCAGTGCTGAGGTGGTCCGTGGCACAGATACGCAGTATTTT
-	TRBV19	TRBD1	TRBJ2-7	CASSRTGSNGEQYF	TGTGCCAGTAGTAGGACAGGGTCGAACGGCGAGCAGTACTTC
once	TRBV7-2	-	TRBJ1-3	CASSSQLLSGNTIYF	TGTGCCAGCAGCTCACAGCTGCTCTCTGGAAACACCATATATTTT
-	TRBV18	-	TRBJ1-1	CASSPLDSLNTEAFF	TGTGCCAGCTCACCACTGGACAGCCTGAACACTGAAGCTTTCTTT
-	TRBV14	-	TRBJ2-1	CASSRGALNEQFF	TGTGCCAGCAGCCGAGGGGCGCTCAATGAGCAGTTCTTC
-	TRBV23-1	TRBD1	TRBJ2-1	CASSQSSRTGGYEQFF	TGCGCCAGCAGTCAATCGTCACGGACAGGGGGGTATGAGCAGTTCTTC